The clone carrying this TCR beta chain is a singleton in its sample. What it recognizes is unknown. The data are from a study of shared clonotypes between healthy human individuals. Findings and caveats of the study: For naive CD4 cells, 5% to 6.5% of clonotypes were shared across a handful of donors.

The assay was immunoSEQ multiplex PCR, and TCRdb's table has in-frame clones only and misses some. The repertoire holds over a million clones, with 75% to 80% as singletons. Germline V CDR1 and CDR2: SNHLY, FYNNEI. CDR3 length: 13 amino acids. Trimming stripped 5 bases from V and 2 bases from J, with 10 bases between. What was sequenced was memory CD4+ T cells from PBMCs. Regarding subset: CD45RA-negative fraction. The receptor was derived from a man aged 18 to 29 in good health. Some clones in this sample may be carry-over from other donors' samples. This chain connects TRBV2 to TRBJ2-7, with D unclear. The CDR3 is CASSRAIPYEQYF. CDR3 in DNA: TGTGCCAGCAGTCGAGCAATTCCCTACGAGCAGTACTTC.